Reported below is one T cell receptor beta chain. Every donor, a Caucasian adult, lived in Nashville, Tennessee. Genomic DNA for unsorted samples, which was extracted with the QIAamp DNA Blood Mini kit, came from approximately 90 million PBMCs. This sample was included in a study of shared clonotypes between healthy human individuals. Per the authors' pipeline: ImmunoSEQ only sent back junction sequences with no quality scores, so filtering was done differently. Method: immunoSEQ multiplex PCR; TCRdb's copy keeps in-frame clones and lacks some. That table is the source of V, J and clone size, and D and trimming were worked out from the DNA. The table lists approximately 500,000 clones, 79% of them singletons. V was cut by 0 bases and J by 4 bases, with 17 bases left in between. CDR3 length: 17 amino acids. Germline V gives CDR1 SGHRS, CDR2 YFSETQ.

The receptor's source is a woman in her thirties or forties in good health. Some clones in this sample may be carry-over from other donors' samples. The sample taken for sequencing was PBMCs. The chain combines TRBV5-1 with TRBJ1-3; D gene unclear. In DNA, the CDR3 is TGCGCCAGCAGCTTGGGTCTGAGCAGTCTCACCGGAAACACCATATATTTT. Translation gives CASSLGLSSLTGNTIYF. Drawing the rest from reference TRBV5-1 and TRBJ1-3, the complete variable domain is KAGVTQTPRYLIKTRGQQVTLSCSPISGHRSVSWYQQTPGQGLQFLFEYFSETQRNKGNFPGRFSGRQFSNSRSEMNVSTLELGDSALYLCASSLGLSSLTGNTIYFGEGSWLTVV.